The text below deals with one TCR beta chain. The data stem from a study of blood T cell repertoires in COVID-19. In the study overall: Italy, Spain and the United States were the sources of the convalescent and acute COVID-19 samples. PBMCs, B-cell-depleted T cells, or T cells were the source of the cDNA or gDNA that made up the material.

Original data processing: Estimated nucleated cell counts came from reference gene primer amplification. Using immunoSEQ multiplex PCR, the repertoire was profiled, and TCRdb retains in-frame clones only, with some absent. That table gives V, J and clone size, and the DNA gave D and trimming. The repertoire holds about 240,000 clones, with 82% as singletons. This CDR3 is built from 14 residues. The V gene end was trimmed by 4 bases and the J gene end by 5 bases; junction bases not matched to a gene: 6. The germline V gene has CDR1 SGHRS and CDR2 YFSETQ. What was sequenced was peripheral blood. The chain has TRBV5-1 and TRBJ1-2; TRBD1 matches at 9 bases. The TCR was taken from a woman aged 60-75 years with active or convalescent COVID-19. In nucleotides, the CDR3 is TGCGCCAGCAGCCCTGGACAGGGGTGGTATGGCTACACCTTC. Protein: CASSPGQGWYGYTF.